These 6 T cell receptor beta chains were sequenced from one sample in a study of blood T cell repertoires in COVID-19. Measured with immunoSEQ multiplex PCR; TCRdb has only the in-frame clones, and not every one. The sample lists approximately 280,000 clones, 65% to 85% occurring once. Sequencing input: peripheral blood. Receptor source: a human donor with COVID-19, enrolled during active disease. The donor label of this sample is uncertain.

Ten or more counts support this clone. The V call is TRBV6-5, the J call TRBJ1-2, with TRBD1 as a possible D gene (6 bases). Trimming shortened V by 6 bases and J by 8 bases, and 19 bases separated the two germline ends. The CDR3 is 14 amino acids. Germline loops: CDR1 MNHEY, CDR2 SVGAGI. DNA of the CDR3: TGTGCCAGCAGCCCCCAAGGAGGGGGGGAGGGCTACACCTTC. Protein sequence: CASSPQGGGEGYTF.

The rearrangement joins TRBV6-5 to TRBJ1-2; 10 bases match TRBD1. J lost 2 bases, V lost 8 bases, and 5 bases had no gene match. This CDR3 spans 14 amino acids. Germline CDR1 and CDR2: MNHEY and SVGAGI. In DNA, the CDR3 is TGTGCCAGCGGACCGGGACAGGGGAACTATGGCTACACCTTC. Protein product: CASGPGQGNYGYTF.

The V and J genes are TRBV9 and TRBJ2-5; TRBD2 is a possible D gene (5 bases). The germline V and J ends were trimmed by 4 bases and 1 base, with 14 bases remaining between them. CDR1 is SGDLS and CDR2 is YYNGEE in the germline V gene. This CDR3 is built from 15 residues. The CDR3: CASSPRGPPQETQYF. DNA of the CDR3: TGTGCCAGCAGCCCCCGCGGGCCCCCCCAAGAGACCCAGTACTTC. The full variable domain, completed using reference TRBV9 and TRBJ2-5, is DSGVTQTPKHLITATGQRVTLRCSPRSGDLSVYWYQQSLDQGLQFLIQYYNGEERAKGNILERFSAQQFPDLHSELNLSSLELGDSALYFCASSPRGPPQETQYFGPGTRLLVL.

This clone appeared a single time. CDR3 nucleotides: TGTGCCAGCAGCCAAGATAGGGCAGGGGTGAACACTGAAGCTTTCTTT. This encodes CASSQDRAGVNTEAFF. This chain joins TRBV3-1 (or the pseudogene TRBV3-2) and TRBJ1-1, with D perhaps TRBD1 (6 bases). V was cut by 0 bases and J by 0 bases, with 11 bases left in between. This CDR3 comprises 16 residues. CDR1 and CDR2 from the germline V gene are LGHDT and YNNKEL (reference sequence).

The rearrangement joins TRBV6-1 to TRBJ1-2; D is uncertain. Germline V CDR1 and CDR2: MNHNS, SASEGT. The germline V and J ends were trimmed by 3 bases and 4 bases, with 3 bases remaining between them. The CDR3 contains 11 residues. The CDR3 spells CASSDSYGYTF. As DNA, the CDR3 is TGTGCCAGCAGTGACAGCTATGGCTACACCTTC.

This chain connects TRBV5-1 to TRBJ1-5; the D is unclear. This CDR3 has 15 amino acids. V lost 2 bases to trimming and J lost 5 bases, with 14 bases between them. Germline-derived CDR1 and CDR2 are SGHRS and YFSETQ. CDR3 coding DNA: TGCGCCAGCAGCTTCGGAACACCGGGAGATCAGCCCCAGCATTTT. This encodes CASSFGTPGDQPQHF.